The 29 T cell receptor beta chains below were found in one sample sequenced in a study of shared clonotypes between healthy human individuals. Naive CD8 cells lacked CD45RO and underwent positive selection for CCR7, leaving out terminally differentiated effector memory CD45RA+ cells. Sequenced by immunoSEQ multiplex PCR; TCRdb stores in-frame clones only, minus some. This sample carries about 820,000 clones, about 92% of them seen once, and the ten largest clones take around 24%. Specimen: naive CD8+ T cells sorted from blood. The source of these receptors is a man aged 25 to 40 in good health.

The CDR3 coding sequence is TGTGCCAGTAATCCTTCCGGGGGGACAGCCTACAATGAGCAGTTCTTC. It yields the protein CASNPSGGTAYNEQFF. V usage is TRBV19 and J usage is TRBJ2-1, with D perhaps matching TRBD1 or TRBD2 (7 bases each). The V gene's germline CDR1 is LNHDA and CDR2 SQIVND (reference sequence). V gave up 7 bases and J gave up 2 bases, with 18 bases separating them. The CDR3 is 16 residues long.

This clone occurred once. The chain employs TRBV11-2 and TRBJ2-1; D is possibly TRBD1 (5 bases). Between the trimmed V and J ends, which lost 2 bases and 8 bases, there was a span of 13 bases. There are 14 residues in the CDR3. Germline V gives CDR1 SGHAT, CDR2 FQNNGV. The CDR3 bases are TGTGCCAGCAGCTTAAATACAGGCAAACATGAGCAGTTCTTC. Its translation: CASSLNTGKHEQFF.

The chain couples TRBV14 to TRBJ1-4; weak D call: TRBD1 (5 bases). V lost 4 bases and J 7 bases, leaving 19 bases between the germline ends. Germline V gene data show CDR1 as SGHDN and CDR2 as FVKESK. This CDR3 is 16 amino acids long. CDR3 sequence reads: CASSPDKGVRGEKLFF. Written as DNA, the CDR3 is TGTGCCAGCAGCCCTGATAAAGGGGTCCGAGGTGAAAAACTGTTTTTT.

This chain links TRBV28 with TRBJ1-2; TRBD1 might be the D (5 bases). The CDR3 contains 14 residues. The germline gives CDR1 MDHEN, CDR2 SYDVKM. Trimming left V 5 bases short and J 5 bases short, with 15 bases between. The CDR3 sequence: CASSRRDGGYGYTF. In nucleotides, the CDR3 is TGTGCCAGCAGTCGCCGGGACGGGGGTTATGGCTACACCTTC.

The rearrangement uses TRBV13 and TRBJ2-7; no reliable D call. CDR3 length equals 15 residues. The V end was cut by 3 bases, the J end by 5 bases, with 17 bases between. The germline V gene encodes CDR1 PRHDT and CDR2 FYEKMQ (reference sequence). The CDR3 reads CASSFVGSSADEQYF. For the CDR3, the DNA is TGTGCCAGCAGCTTTGTCGGCTCCTCCGCGGACGAGCAGTACTTC.

V is TRBV6-5 and J is TRBJ1-2, with no clear D. The CDR3 has 13 residues. Trimming removed 2 bases from V and 6 bases from J, with 10 bases in between. Germline lookup yields CDR1 MNHEY and CDR2 SVGAGI. CDR3 sequence: CASSYLRGDGYTF. The CDR3 bases are TGTGCCAGCAGTTACCTCCGGGGAGATGGCTACACCTTC.

The chain carries TRBV11-3 and TRBJ2-1, with 9 bases identical to TRBD2. Germline loops: CDR1 SGHNT, CDR2 YENEEA. The CDR3 loop spans 14 amino acids. V was clipped by 5 bases and J by 3 bases; unmatched bases: 2. The CDR3 loop is CASSAGGSYNEQFF. The DNA of the CDR3 is TGTGCCAGCAGCGCGGGGGGGAGCTACAATGAGCAGTTCTTC.

The chain uses TRBV28 and TRBJ2-3; possible D gene TRBD2, 5 bases. The CDR3 sequence is 15 residues long. The germline V gene has CDR1 MDHEN and CDR2 SYDVKM. Trimming pared 2 bases from V and 2 bases from J, leaving 11 bases between. CDR3 DNA sequence: TGTGCCAGCAGTTTACGGCAGGAGGCCACAGATACGCAGTATTTT. This codes for CASSLRQEATDTQYF. The full variable domain, completed using reference TRBV28 and TRBJ2-3, is DVKVTQSSRYLVKRTGEKVFLECVQDMDHENMFWYRQDPGLGLRLIYFSYDVKMKEKGDIPEGYSVSREKKERFSLILESASTNQTSMYLCASSLRQEATDTQYFGPGTRLTVL.

The chain employs TRBV13 and TRBJ2-5; no firm D call. This CDR3 has 14 amino acids. The V gene lost 0 bases and the J gene lost 7 bases, with 12 bases spanning the gap. Germline V gene data show CDR1 as PRHDT and CDR2 as FYEKMQ (reference sequence). For the CDR3, the DNA is TGTGCCAGCAGCTTAGGCCGAACGGCTGGGACCCAGTACTTC. Translation: CASSLGRTAGTQYF.

This clone appeared once. The chain joins TRBV29-1 to TRBJ2-5; possible D gene TRBD2, 5 bases. Trimming removed 0 bases at V and 2 bases at J, with 13 bases between. The CDR3 extends over 15 amino acids. In germline, CDR1 is SQVTM, CDR2 ANQGSEA. CDR3: CSVEEDEDLQETQYF. CDR3 in DNA: TGCAGCGTTGAAGAAGACGAGGACTTGCAAGAGACCCAGTACTTC.

The V gene is TRBV28, the J gene TRBJ1-4, with 7 bases fitting TRBD1. Trimming cost V 5 bases and J 8 bases; bases outside gene matches: 11. This CDR3 contains 15 residues. Germline values: CDR1 MDHEN, CDR2 SYDVKM. The CDR3 spells CASSLNRGGGEKLFF. In nucleotides, the CDR3 is TGTGCCAGCAGTCTGAACAGGGGCGGTGGAGAAAAACTGTTTTTT. The full variable domain, in which reference TRBV28 and TRBJ1-4 provide the parts outside the CDR3, is DVKVTQSSRYLVKRTGEKVFLECVQDMDHENMFWYRQDPGLGLRLIYFSYDVKMKEKGDIPEGYSVSREKKERFSLILESASTNQTSMYLCASSLNRGGGEKLFFGSGTQLSVL.

The rearrangement links TRBV11-2 to TRBJ2-3, with TRBD1 matching over 7 bases. The CDR3 contains 17 residues. CDR1 and CDR2 from the germline V gene are SGHAT and FQNNGV. With 1 base clipped from V and 2 bases from J, the junction kept 9 bases outside the gene matches. The CDR3 coding sequence is TGTGCCAGCAGCTTAGGCCCCGGGACAGCCAACACAGATACGCAGTATTTT. Its protein is CASSLGPGTANTDTQYF.

V is TRBV4-2 and J is TRBJ2-7; 7 positions agree with TRBD1. This CDR3 is built from 15 residues. After removal of 0 bases from V and 3 bases from J, the junction contained 5 bases not matched to a gene. Germline lookup yields CDR1 LGHNA and CDR2 YNFKEQ. The CDR3 nucleotides are TGTGCCAGCAGCCAAGAAAGGACAGGAGGCTACGAGCAGTACTTC. Translating gives CASSQERTGGYEQYF.

The chain is built from TRBV2 and TRBJ2-5; no definite D call. Germline CDR1 is SNHLY and CDR2 is FYNNEI. CDR3 size: 13 residues. V was shortened by 6 bases and J by 1 base, with 9 bases between the two germline ends. The CDR3 DNA reads as TGTGCCAGCAGCGAGCCCCCCCAAGAGACCCAGTACTTC. Its translation is CASSEPPQETQYF.

V is TRBV7-2 and J is TRBJ2-7; 11 nucleotides agree with TRBD2. Germline CDR1 reads SGHTA; CDR2 reads FQGNSA. The CDR3 contains 15 residues. Trimming at V came to 5 bases and at J to 4 bases, leaving 7 bases not matched to a gene. DNA of the CDR3: TGTGCCAGCAGCCCAACTAGCGGGAGTGGATACGAGCAGTACTTC. It translates to CASSPTSGSGYEQYF.

V and J are TRBV6-1 and TRBJ2-1, with TRBD2 identical over 13 bases. Germline V gene lookup returns CDR1 MNHNS and CDR2 SASEGT. Unmatched junction bases numbered 9, after V lost 4 bases and J lost 9 bases. The CDR3 totals 16 residues. DNA for the CDR3: TGTGCCAGCAGTGCACGGACTAGCGGGAGTATGGGTGAGCAGTTCTTC. Translated, it gives CASSARTSGSMGEQFF.

The rearrangement joins TRBV19 to TRBJ2-7; the D is unclear. Per the germline V gene, CDR1 is LNHDA and CDR2 is SQIVND (reference sequence). This CDR3 contains 14 residues. The V end was cut by 5 bases, the J end by 0 bases, with 11 bases between. The CDR3 here is CASSFGSGSYEQYF. CDR3 in DNA: TGTGCCAGTAGTTTCGGGTCCGGCTCCTACGAGCAGTACTTC. Based on the CDR3 plus reference TRBV19 and TRBJ2-7, the full variable domain is DGGITQSPKYLFRKEGQNVTLSCEQNLNHDAMYWYRQDPGQGLRLIYYSQIVNDFQKGDIAEGYSVSREKKESFPLTVTSAQKNPTAFYLCASSFGSGSYEQYFGPGTRLTVT.

This clone has only one observation. J is TRBJ2-7 and V is TRBV11-2, with a tentative D call TRBD2 (7 bases). V shed 5 bases and J shed 2 bases, with 19 bases lying between them. The CDR3 extends over 16 amino acids. From germline, CDR1 is SGHAT and CDR2 FQNNGV. The CDR3 nucleotides are TGTGCCAGCAGCCCTAGGGGGGGACTGGCCACCTACGAGCAGTACTTC. Residues: CASSPRGGLATYEQYF.

The gene calls are TRBV27 and TRBJ1-5; tentative D call: TRBD1 (6 bases). Trimming pared 5 bases from V and 5 bases from J, leaving 13 bases between. This CDR3 is built from 14 residues. The germline V gene encodes CDR1 MNHEY and CDR2 SMNVEV (reference sequence). CDR3 residues: CASSRGGLDQPQHF. The CDR3 bases are TGTGCCAGCAGTAGGGGGGGGTTGGATCAGCCCCAGCATTTT.

About this clone itself: At one end, the junction sequence differs from germline, possibly due to a read error. This chain joins TRBV6-1 and TRBJ2-7; 7 bases agree with TRBD1. CDR1 is MNHNS and CDR2 is SASEGT in the germline V gene. The CDR3 totals 13 residues. The CDR3 sequence: CASSGTGVSEQYF. CDR3 coding DNA: TGTGCCAGTAGTGGCACAGGGGTCTCCGAGCAGTACTTC.

On this clone: This sample includes further DNA sequences coding for the same CDR3. The chain links TRBV2 to TRBJ2-1; D might be TRBD2 (6 bases). The CDR3 loop spans 14 amino acids. Trimming removed 1 base from V and 6 bases from J, with 10 bases in between. Germline CDR1 reads SNHLY; CDR2 reads FYNNEI. CDR3 nucleotide sequence: TGTGCCAGCAGTGAAGTAGGAGGGTCCAATGAGCAGTTCTTC. As protein: CASSEVGGSNEQFF.

This clone occurred once. This rearrangement joins TRBV7-2 to TRBJ2-1; D gene ambiguous. Germline V CDR1 and CDR2: SGHTA, FQGNSA. This CDR3 contains 16 residues. V was shortened by 5 bases and J by 6 bases, with 20 bases between the two germline ends. The CDR3 reads CASSPNLGSSANEQFF. The CDR3 DNA sequence: TGTGCCAGCAGCCCCAATCTGGGTTCTTCTGCCAATGAGCAGTTCTTC.

This chain joins TRBV5-1 and TRBJ2-1; the match to TRBD2 covers 7 bases. This CDR3 spans 13 amino acids. V shed 7 bases, J shed 7 bases, and the junction held 8 bases outside the gene matches. The germline CDR1 and CDR2 sequences are SGHRS and YFSETQ. CDR3 nucleotide sequence: TGCGCCAGCTTTAGCCCCGGGGGGAATGAGCAGTTCTTC. Protein: CASFSPGGNEQFF.

V is TRBV19 and J is TRBJ2-1, with 7 bases that match TRBD1. J lost 7 bases, V lost 1 base, and 7 bases had no gene match. Per germline, CDR1 LNHDA and CDR2 SQIVND (reference sequence). This CDR3 comprises 15 residues. The CDR3 DNA reads as TGTGCCAGTAGTATAGTGGGGCACAGGGGAAATGAGCAGTTCTTC. Translation: CASSIVGHRGNEQFF.

The CDR3 here is CASSERGTGSMNTEAFF. The CDR3 nucleotides read TGTGCCAGCAGTGAACGGGGGACAGGGAGTATGAACACTGAAGCTTTCTTT. This sequence joins TRBV2 and TRBJ1-1, with 9 nucleotides matching TRBD1. This CDR3 region has 17 residues. Looked up from germline, CDR1 is SNHLY and CDR2 is FYNNEI. V trimming: 2 bases; J trimming: 0 bases; junction bases outside the gene matches: 7.

CDR3: CASNSEPPGLEKLFF. The DNA for the CDR3 is TGTGCCAGCAACTCAGAACCTCCAGGGTTGGAAAAACTGTTTTTT. This chain connects TRBV5-5 to TRBJ1-4, with D maybe TRBD1 (5 bases). CDR1 is SGHKS, CDR2 YYEKEE, per germline (reference sequence). This CDR3 contains 15 residues. Trimming left V 6 bases short and J 8 bases short, with 20 bases between.

The chain recombines TRBV9 with TRBJ2-1; 15 positions agree with TRBD2. Per the germline V gene, CDR1 is SGDLS and CDR2 is YYNGEE. The CDR3 runs to 17 residues. The junction had 11 bases not matched to a gene; V was cut back by 3 bases and J by 10 bases. The CDR3 spells CASSGIGTSGRSTEQFF. CDR3 in DNA: TGTGCCAGCAGCGGAATTGGGACTAGCGGGAGGTCAACCGAGCAGTTCTTC.

About this clone: The sample has other DNA sequences that encode this CDR3 too. This chain connects TRBV28 to TRBJ1-1; D remains ambiguous. The germline CDR1 and CDR2 sequences are MDHEN and SYDVKM. Trimming stripped 5 bases from V and 1 base from J, with 8 bases between. This CDR3 has 13 amino acids. The CDR3 nucleotides are TGTGCCAGCAGTCTGGGCCAGAACACTGAAGCTTTCTTT. Residues: CASSLGQNTEAFF.

The genes are TRBV4-1 and TRBJ2-5; D gene ambiguous. Trimming took 4 bases from V and 2 from J, leaving 8 bases between them. CDR1 and CDR2 from the germline V gene are MGHRA and YSYEKL. This CDR3 is built from 13 residues. Here the CDR3 DNA reads TGCGCCAGCAGCCTCCCCCGGCAAGAGACCCAGTACTTC. Its protein product is CASSLPRQETQYF.